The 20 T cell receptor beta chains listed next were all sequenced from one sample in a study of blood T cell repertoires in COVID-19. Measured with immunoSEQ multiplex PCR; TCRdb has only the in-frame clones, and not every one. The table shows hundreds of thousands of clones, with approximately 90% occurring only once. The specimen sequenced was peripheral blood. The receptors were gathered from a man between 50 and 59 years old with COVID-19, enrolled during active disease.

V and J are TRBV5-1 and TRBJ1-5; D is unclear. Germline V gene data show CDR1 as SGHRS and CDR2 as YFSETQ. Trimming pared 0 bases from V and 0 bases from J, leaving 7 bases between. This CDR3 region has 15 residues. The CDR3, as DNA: TGCGCCAGCAGCTTGGACAACTATAGCAATCAGCCCCAGCATTTT. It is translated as CASSLDNYSNQPQHF.

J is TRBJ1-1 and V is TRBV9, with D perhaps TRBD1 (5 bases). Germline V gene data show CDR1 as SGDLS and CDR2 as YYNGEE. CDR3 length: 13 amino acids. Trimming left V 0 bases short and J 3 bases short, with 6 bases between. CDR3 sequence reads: CASSVVRDTEAFF. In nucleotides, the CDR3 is TGTGCCAGCAGCGTAGTCAGGGACACTGAAGCTTTCTTT.

CDR3 nucleotide sequence: TGTGCCAGCAGTCCAAGGACAGGGGGGAATCAGCCCCAGCATTTT. It translates to CASSPRTGGNQPQHF. The rearrangement links TRBV2 to TRBJ1-5, with 10 bases matching TRBD1. Germline CDR1 SNHLY, CDR2 FYNNEI. The CDR3 extends over 15 amino acids. V shed 5 bases and J 4 bases; nucleotides not matched to a gene: 5.

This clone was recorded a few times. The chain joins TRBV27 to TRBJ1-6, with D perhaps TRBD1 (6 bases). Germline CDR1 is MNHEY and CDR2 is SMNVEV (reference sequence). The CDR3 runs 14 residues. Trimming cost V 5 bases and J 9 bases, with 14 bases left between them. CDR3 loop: CASSGQPKGSPLHF. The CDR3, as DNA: TGTGCCAGCAGTGGACAGCCGAAGGGTTCACCCCTCCACTTT.

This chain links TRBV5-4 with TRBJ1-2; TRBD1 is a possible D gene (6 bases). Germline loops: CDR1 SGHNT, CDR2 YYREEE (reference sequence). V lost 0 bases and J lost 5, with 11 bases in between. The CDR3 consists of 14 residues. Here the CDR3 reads CASSLDPQGYGYTF. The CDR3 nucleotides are TGTGCCAGCAGCTTGGACCCCCAGGGGTATGGCTACACCTTC.

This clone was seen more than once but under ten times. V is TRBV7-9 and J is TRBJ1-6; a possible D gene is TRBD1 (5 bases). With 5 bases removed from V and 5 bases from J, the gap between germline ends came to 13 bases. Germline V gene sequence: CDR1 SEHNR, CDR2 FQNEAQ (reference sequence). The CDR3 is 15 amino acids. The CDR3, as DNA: TGTGCCAGCAGCGCCCGTCAGGGAAATAATTCACCCCTCCACTTT. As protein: CASSARQGNNSPLHF.

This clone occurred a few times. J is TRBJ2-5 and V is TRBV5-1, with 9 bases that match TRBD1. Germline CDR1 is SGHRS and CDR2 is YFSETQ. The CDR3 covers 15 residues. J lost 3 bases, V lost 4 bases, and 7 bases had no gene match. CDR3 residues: CASSITGTGKETQYF. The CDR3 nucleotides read TGCGCCAGCAGCATAACCGGGACAGGGAAAGAGACCCAGTACTTC.

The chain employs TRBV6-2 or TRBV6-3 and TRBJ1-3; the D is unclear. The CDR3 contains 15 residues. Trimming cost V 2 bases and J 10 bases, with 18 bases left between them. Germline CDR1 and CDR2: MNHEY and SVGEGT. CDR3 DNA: TGTGCCAGCAGTTACCGGGAGGGAGGCCGCCGAACCATATATTTT. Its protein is CASSYREGGRRTIYF.

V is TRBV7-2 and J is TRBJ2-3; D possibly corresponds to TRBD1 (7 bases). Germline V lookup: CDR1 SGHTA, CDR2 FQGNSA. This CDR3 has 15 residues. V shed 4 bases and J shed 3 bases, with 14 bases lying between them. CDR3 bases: TGTGCCAGCAGCTCACAGGGGACTCCGACAGATACGCAGTATTTT. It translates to CASSSQGTPTDTQYF.

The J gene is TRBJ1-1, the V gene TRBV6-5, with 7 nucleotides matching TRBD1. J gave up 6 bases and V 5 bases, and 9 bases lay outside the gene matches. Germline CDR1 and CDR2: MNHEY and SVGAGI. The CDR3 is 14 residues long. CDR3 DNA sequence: TGTGCCAGCAGTAATTCCCCGGGACAGCCTGAAGCTTTCTTT. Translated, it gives CASSNSPGQPEAFF.

The CDR3 spells CASSSGQGPTDTQYF. In DNA, the CDR3 is TGTGCCAGCAGCTCAGGACAGGGCCCCACAGATACGCAGTATTTT. The chain recombines TRBV7-3 with TRBJ2-3, with 8 positions matching TRBD1. The germline V gene has CDR1 SGHTA and CDR2 FQGTGA. This CDR3 is 15 amino acids long. V trimming: 4 bases; J trimming: 2 bases; junction bases outside the gene matches: 5.

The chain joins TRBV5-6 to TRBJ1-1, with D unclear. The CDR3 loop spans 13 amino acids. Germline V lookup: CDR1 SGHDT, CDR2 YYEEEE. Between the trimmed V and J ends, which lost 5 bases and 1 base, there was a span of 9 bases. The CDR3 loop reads CASSGTANTEAFF. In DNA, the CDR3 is TGTGCCAGCAGTGGAACAGCGAACACTGAAGCTTTCTTT.

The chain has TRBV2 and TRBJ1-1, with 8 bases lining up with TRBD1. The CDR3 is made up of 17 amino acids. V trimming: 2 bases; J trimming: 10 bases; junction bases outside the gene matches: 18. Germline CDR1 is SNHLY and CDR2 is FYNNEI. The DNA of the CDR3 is TGTGCCAGCAGTGAATCTGGCGGGGCAGGGGGCTATTTCGGAGCTTTCTTT. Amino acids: CASSESGGAGGYFGAFF.

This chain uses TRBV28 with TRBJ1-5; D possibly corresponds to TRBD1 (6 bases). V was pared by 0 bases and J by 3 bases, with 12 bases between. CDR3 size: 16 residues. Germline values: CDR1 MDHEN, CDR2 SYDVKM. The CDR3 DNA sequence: TGTGCCAGCAGTTTATGGCGGCAGGGGAACAATCAGCCCCAGCATTTT. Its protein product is CASSLWRQGNNQPQHF.

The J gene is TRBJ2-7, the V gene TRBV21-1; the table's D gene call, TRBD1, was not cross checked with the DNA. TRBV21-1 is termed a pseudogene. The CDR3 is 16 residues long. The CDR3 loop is CASSYTDSGITDEQYF. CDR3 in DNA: TGTGCCAGCAGCTACACTGACAGTGGGATTACCGACGAGCAGTACTTC.

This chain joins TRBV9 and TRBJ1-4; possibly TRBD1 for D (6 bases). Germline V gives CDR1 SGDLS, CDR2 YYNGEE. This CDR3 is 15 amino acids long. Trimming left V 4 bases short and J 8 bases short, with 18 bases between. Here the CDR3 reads CASSSSQGRQEKLFF. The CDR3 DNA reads TGTGCCAGCAGCTCATCCCAGGGGAGACAGGAAAAACTGTTTTTT.

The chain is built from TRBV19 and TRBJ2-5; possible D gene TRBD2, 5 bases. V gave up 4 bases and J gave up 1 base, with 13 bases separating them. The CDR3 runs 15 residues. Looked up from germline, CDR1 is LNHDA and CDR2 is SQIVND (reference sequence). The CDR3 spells CASSTIGLFQETQYF. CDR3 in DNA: TGTGCCAGTAGTACGATAGGACTGTTCCAAGAGACCCAGTACTTC.

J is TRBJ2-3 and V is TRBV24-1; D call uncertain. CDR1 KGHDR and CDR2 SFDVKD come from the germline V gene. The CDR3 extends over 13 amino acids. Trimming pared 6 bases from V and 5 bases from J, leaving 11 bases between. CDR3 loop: CATSPNSRDTQYF. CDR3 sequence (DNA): TGTGCCACCAGTCCGAACTCGAGAGATACGCAGTATTTT.

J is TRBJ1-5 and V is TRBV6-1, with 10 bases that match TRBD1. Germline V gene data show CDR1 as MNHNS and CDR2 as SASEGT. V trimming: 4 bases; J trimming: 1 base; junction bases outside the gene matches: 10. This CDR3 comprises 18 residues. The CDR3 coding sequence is TGTGCCAGCAGTGCTGGGACAGGGGCGCCTGGAAGCAATCAGCCCCAGCATTTT. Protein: CASSAGTGAPGSNQPQHF.

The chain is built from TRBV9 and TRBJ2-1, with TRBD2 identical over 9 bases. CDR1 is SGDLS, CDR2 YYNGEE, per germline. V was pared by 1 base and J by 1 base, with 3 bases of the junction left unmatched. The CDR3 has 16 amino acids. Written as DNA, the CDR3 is TGTGCCAGCAGCGTACTAGCGGGGCAATCCTACAATGAGCAGTTCTTC. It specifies CASSVLAGQSYNEQFF.